This entry features one T cell receptor (beta chain) sequence. Sequenced by immunoSEQ multiplex PCR; TCRdb stores in-frame clones only, minus some. The data contain approximately 90,000 clones, over 90% of them singletons. This sample was taken from a study of control samples from healthy donors and cancer patients. CDR3 length: 17 residues. From germline, CDR1 is MNHNS and CDR2 SASEGT. V shed 3 bases, J shed 3 bases, and the junction held 11 bases outside the gene matches. The source of this sequence is a woman aged 25 to 39 in good health. This rearrangement joins TRBV6-1 to TRBJ1-5, with 7 bases that match TRBD1. Sequencing input: blood. The CDR3 DNA reads as TGTGCCAGCAGTGAGAAGAGGGGGCCCTACCCCAATCAGCCCCAGCATTTT. This translates into CASSEKRGPYPNQPQHF.